This TCR beta chain was sequenced during a study of blood T cell repertoires in COVID-19. About the research overall: The cDNA or gDNA used as material had been derived from T cells, B-cell-depleted T cells, or PBMCs.

With 2 bases clipped from V and 9 bases from J, the junction kept 8 bases outside the gene matches. Germline lookup yields CDR1 MNHEY and CDR2 SMNVEV (reference sequence). The CDR3 has 17 amino acids. Original processing notes: Using reference gene primer amplification, nucleated cell counts were estimated. Only in-frame clones appear in the TCRdb table, and some are missing; sequencing was by immunoSEQ multiplex PCR. The DNA was the basis for D and trimming; V, J and clone size are from that table. Of 200,000 or so clones in the sample, 84% are singletons; the top ten hold 4.5% to 6%. This sequence was found in a woman aged 55-69 years who had recovered from COVID-19. The sequenced sample consisted of peripheral blood. The J gene is TRBJ2-1, the V gene TRBV27; 15 bases fit TRBD2. CDR3 loop: CASSLAGLAGGLGEQFF. The CDR3 DNA reads TGTGCCAGCAGTTTAGCAGGACTAGCGGGGGGGCTGGGTGAGCAGTTCTTC.